The TCR beta chain under discussion was sequenced for a study of human T cells and chemical hapten exposure. Study in general: Upper-back patch tests with 0.01% DPC were read at 6 days. Study outcomes and limitations: Significantly more large CDR3 similarity clusters arose among expanded TCRs than among controls. Because they had alopecia, donors may respond immunologically unlike healthy people. No alteration of TCRs above 1 in 1000 frequency was seen with DPC sensitization.

One entry per CDR3 protein, called by TCRdb with MiXCR from the RACE reads. The data contain approximately 350,000 distinct CDR3 sequences, 6% to 7% of them seen just once; the ten biggest clones take up around 5.8%. This clonotype was seen repeatedly, ten times or more. Its antigen is currently unknown. Noted time point: patch test 2, 6 weeks after DPC sensitization. Treatment here: therapeutic diphenylcyclopropenone sensitization with weekly scalp DPC. Trimming at V came to 10 bases and at J to 8 bases, leaving 6 bases not matched to a gene. CDR1 is MNHEY and CDR2 is SVGAGI in the germline V gene. The CDR3 runs to 13 residues.

The chain employs TRBV6-5 and TRBJ1-6, with 9 nucleotides matching TRBD1. The sequenced sample was whole blood, obtained in connection with sensitization to the hapten diphenylcyclopropenone (DPC). The receptor was derived from a woman under 30 with alopecia areata. Some clones in this sample may be carry-over from other donors' samples. In DNA form, the CDR3 reads TGTGCCACCTACCGGGACAGGGATTCACCCCTCCACTTT. Its protein is CATYRDRDSPLHF.